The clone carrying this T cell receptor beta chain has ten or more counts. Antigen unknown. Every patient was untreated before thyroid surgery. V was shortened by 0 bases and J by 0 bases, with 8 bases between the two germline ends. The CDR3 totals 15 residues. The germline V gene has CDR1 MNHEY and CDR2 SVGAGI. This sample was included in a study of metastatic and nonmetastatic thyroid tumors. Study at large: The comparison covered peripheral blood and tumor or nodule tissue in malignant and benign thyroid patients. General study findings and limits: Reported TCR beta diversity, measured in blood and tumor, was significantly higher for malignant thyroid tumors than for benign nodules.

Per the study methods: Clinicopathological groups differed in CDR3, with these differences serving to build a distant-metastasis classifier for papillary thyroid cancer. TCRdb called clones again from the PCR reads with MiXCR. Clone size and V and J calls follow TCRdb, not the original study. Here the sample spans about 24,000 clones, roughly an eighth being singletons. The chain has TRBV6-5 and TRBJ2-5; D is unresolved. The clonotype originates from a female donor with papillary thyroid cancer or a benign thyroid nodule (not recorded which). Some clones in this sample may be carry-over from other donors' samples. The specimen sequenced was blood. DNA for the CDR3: TGTGCCAGCAGTTACTCGATGCAGAACCAAGAGACCCAGTACTTC. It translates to CASSYSMQNQETQYF.